This T cell receptor (beta chain) was found in a study of cytomegalovirus exposure and HLA in healthy donors. Whole-study findings and limits: Using the classifier, cytomegalovirus status was reportedly diagnosed with high specificity and sensitivity. There were several of the most significant clusters that appeared linked to common viral pathogens in a later analysis.

The germline CDR1 and CDR2 sequences are LNHNV and YYDKDF (reference sequence). With 2 bases clipped from V and 4 bases from J, the junction kept 3 bases outside the gene matches. This CDR3 has 14 residues. This clone was counted between two and nine times. The antigen remains undetermined. It was with 60 Vbeta and 13 Jbeta primers that the PCR ran. Some clones are missing from TCRdb's copy, which holds only in-frame ones; the method was immunoSEQ multiplex PCR. The table has about 190,000 clones, approximately 81% seen once. This TCR was recovered from a woman between 18 and 29 years old in good health and CMV-seropositive. Input material: PBMCs. The chain combines TRBV15 with TRBJ2-5, with TRBD1 identical over 8 bases. Here the CDR3 reads CATSRLTGVETQYF. CDR3 sequence (DNA): TGTGCCACCAGCAGACTGACAGGGGTAGAGACCCAGTACTTC.